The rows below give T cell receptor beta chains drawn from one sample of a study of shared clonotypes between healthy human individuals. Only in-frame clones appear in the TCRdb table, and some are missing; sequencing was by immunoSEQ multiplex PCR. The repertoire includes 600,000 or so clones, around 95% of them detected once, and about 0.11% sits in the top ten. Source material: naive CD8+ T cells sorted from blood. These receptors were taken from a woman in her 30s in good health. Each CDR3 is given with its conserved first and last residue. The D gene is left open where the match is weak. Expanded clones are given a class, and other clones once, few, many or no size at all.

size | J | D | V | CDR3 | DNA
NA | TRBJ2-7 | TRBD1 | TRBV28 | CASSFGTGHEQYF | TGTGCCAGCAGTTTCGGGACAGGGCACGAGCAGTACTTC
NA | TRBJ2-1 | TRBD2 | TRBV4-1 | CASSASGSSYNEQFF | TGCGCCAGCAGCGCCAGCGGGAGCTCCTACAATGAGCAGTTCTTC
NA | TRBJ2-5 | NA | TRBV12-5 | CASAHPISRETQYF | TGTGCTAGTGCCCACCCCATATCACGGGAGACCCAGTACTTC
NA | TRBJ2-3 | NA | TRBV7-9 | CASSNSTSTDTQYF | TGTGCCAGCAGCAATTCGACTAGCACAGATACGCAGTATTTT
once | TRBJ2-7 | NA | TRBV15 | CATSRDFSREQYF | TGTGCCACCAGCAGAGACTTCTCGAGGGAGCAGTACTTC
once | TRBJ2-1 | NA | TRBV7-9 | CASSSRLVFNEQFF | TGTGCCAGCAGCTCACGACTAGTTTTCAATGAGCAGTTCTTC
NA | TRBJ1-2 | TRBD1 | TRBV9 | CASSTRASGTGGGGYTF | TGTGCCAGCAGCACCCGGGCGTCCGGGACAGGGGGCGGTGGCTACACCTTC
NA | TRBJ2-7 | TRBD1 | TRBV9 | CASSAQAGTVQSYEQYF | TGTGCCAGCAGCGCCCAAGCCGGGACAGTACAAAGCTACGAGCAGTACTTC
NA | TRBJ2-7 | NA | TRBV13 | CASSWGHSVEQYF | TGTGCCAGCAGCTGGGGACATTCCGTGGAGCAGTACTTC
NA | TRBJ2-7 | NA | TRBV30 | CAWSLGTYEQYF | TGTGCCTGGAGCCTAGGGACCTACGAGCAGTACTTC
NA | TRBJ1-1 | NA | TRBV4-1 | CASSQVLQGGRTEAFF | TGCGCCAGCAGCCAAGTGCTCCAGGGAGGACGGACTGAAGCTTTCTTT
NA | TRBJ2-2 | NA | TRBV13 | CASSNRLVRNTGELFF | TGTGCCAGCAGCAACAGACTAGTTAGAAACACCGGGGAGCTGTTTTTT
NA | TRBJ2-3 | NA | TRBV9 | CASSERTVQFLTDTQYF | TGTGCCAGCAGCGAGCGGACAGTACAATTTCTCACAGATACGCAGTATTTT
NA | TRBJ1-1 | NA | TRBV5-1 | CASSLAAAGRPEAFF | TGCGCCAGCAGCTTGGCCGCAGCGGGGCGTCCTGAAGCTTTCTTT
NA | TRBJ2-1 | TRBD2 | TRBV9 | CASSPRNLAGFSYNEQFF | TGTGCCAGCAGCCCCCGGAACCTAGCGGGATTTTCCTACAATGAGCAGTTCTTC
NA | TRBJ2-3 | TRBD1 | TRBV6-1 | CASSEGQGIQDTQYF | TGTGCCAGCAGTGAGGGACAGGGGATACAAGATACGCAGTATTTT
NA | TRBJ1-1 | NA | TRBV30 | CAWSSQNTEAFF | TGTGCCTGGAGTTCCCAGAACACTGAAGCTTTCTTT
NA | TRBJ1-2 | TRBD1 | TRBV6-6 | CASSRTGDYGYTF | TGTGCCAGCAGCCGGACAGGGGACTATGGCTACACCTTC
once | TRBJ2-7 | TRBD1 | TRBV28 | CASSLRTGSYEQYF | TGTGCCAGCAGCCTACGGACAGGATCCTACGAGCAGTACTTC
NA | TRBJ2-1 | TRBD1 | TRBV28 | CASSLSWDRGAFF | TGTGCCAGCAGTTTATCTTGGGACAGGGGCGCGTTCTTC
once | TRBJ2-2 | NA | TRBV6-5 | CASSYGLNTGELFF | TGTGCCAGCAGTTACGGTCTCAACACCGGGGAGCTGTTTTTT
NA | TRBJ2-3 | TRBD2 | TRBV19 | CASSTTIGVLAGDRDTQYF | TGTGCCAGTAGTACCACCATAGGGGTTCTAGCGGGAGATCGGGATACGCAGTATTTT
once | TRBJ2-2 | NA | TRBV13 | CASSLGWANGELFF | TGTGCCAGCAGCTTAGGCTGGGCCAATGGGGAGCTGTTTTTT
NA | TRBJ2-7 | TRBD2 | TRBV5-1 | CASSQAGTSGFEEQYF | TGCGCCAGCAGCCAAGCCGGGACTAGCGGTTTTGAAGAGCAGTACTTC
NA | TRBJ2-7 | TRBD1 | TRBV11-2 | CASSLGTVNYEQYF | TGTGCCAGCAGCCTCGGGACAGTAAACTACGAGCAGTACTTC
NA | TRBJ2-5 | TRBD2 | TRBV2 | CASSQIAGAQETQYF | TGTGCCAGCAGTCAAATAGCGGGAGCGCAAGAGACCCAGTACTTC
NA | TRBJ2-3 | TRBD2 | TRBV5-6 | CASSLDASGYTDTQYF | TGTGCCAGCAGCTTGGACGCTAGCGGCTACACAGATACGCAGTATTTT
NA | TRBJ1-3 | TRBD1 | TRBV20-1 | CSADRGNTIYF | TGCAGTGCGGACAGGGGAAACACCATATATTTT
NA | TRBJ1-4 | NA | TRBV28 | CADYPWGTNEKLFF | TGTGCTGATTACCCGTGGGGGACTAATGAAAAACTGTTTTTT
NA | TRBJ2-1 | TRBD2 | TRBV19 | CASTEIAGFNEQFF | TGTGCCAGTACTGAAATAGCGGGCTTCAATGAGCAGTTCTTC
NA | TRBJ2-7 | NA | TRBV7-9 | CASSSLLSYEQYF | TGTGCCAGCAGCTCCTTACTCTCCTACGAGCAGTACTTC
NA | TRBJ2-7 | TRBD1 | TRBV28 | CASSPGQGVSYEQYF | TGTGCCAGCAGTCCCGGACAGGGGGTCTCCTACGAGCAGTACTTC
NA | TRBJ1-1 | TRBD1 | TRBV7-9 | CASSLGQGTTEAFF | TGTGCCAGCAGCCTCGGACAGGGTACAACTGAAGCTTTCTTT
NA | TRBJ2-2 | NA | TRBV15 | CATSRDTLTTNTGELFF | TGTGCCACCAGCAGAGATACGTTAACTACGAACACCGGGGAGCTGTTTTTT
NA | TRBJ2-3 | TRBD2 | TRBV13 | CASAPPSSGRNTQYF | TGTGCCAGCGCCCCCCCTTCTAGCGGGAGGAATACGCAGTATTTT
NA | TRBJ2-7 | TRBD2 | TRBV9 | CASSVGRESSYEQYF | TGTGCCAGCAGCGTAGGGCGGGAGAGCTCCTACGAGCAGTACTTC
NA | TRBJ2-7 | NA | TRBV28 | CASSISRGALYEQYF | TGTGCCAGCAGTATCAGCAGGGGGGCATTGTACGAGCAGTACTTC
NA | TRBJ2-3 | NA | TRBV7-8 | CASSLVGEVFSTDTQYF | TGTGCCAGCAGCTTAGTAGGGGAAGTCTTTAGCACAGATACGCAGTATTTT
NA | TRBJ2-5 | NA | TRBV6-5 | CASSYMDGETQYF | TGTGCCAGCAGTTACATGGATGGGGAGACCCAGTACTTC
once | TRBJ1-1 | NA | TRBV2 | CASSELGYPEAFF | TGTGCCAGCAGTGAGCTGGGGTACCCTGAAGCTTTCTTT
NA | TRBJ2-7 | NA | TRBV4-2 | CASSQGPHRVEEQYF | TGTGCCAGCAGCCAAGGCCCCCACAGGGTAGAGGAGCAGTACTTC
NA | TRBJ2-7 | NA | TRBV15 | CATSRDPQTQGNQFSYEQYF | TGTGCCACCAGCAGAGATCCTCAAACCCAGGGAAACCAATTCTCCTACGAGCAGTACTTC
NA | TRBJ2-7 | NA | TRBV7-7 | CASSPHRTYEQYF | TGTGCCAGCAGCCCACATCGAACCTACGAGCAGTACTTC
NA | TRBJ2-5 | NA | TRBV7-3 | CASSPTLGSVETQYF | TGTGCCAGCAGCCCCACTTTAGGTAGCGTGGAGACCCAGTACTTC
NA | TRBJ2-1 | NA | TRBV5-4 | CASSLGITYNEQFF | TGTGCCAGCAGCTTGGGCATCACCTACAATGAGCAGTTCTTC